This TCR beta chain was documented in a study of cytomegalovirus exposure and HLA in healthy donors. The PCR contained 60 Vbeta and 13 Jbeta primers. Using immunoSEQ multiplex PCR, the repertoire was profiled, and TCRdb retains in-frame clones only, with some absent. Here the sample spans 140,000 or so clones, 80% being singletons. CDR3 length: 15 amino acids. Germline CDR1 reads MNHEY; CDR2 reads SVGAGI. Trimming removed 2 bases from V and 4 bases from J, with 14 bases in between. This TCR was sampled from a female donor in good health and CMV-seronegative. The rearrangement joins TRBV6-5 to TRBJ2-5, with D possibly TRBD2 on 6 matching bases. Sample: PBMCs. The CDR3 sequence: CASSYRGGIGETQYF. The CDR3 DNA reads as TGTGCCAGCAGTTACCGAGGCGGGATAGGAGAGACCCAGTACTTC.